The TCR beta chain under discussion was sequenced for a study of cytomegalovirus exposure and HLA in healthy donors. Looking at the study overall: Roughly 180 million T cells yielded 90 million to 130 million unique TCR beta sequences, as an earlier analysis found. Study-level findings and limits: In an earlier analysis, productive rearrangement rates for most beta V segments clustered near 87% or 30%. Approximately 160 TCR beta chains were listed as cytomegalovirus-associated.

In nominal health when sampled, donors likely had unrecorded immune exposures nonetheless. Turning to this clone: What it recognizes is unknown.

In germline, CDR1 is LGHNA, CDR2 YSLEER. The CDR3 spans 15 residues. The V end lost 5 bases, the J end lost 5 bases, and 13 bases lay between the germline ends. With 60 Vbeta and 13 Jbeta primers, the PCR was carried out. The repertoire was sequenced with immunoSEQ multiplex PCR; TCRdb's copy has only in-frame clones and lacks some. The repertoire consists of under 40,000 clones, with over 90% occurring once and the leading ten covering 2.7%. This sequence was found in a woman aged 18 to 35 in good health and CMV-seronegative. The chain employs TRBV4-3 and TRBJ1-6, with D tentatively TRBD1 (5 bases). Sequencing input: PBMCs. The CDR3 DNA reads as TGCGCCAGCAGCGGAAGGGGAGGGGATAATTCACCCCTCCACTTT. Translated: CASSGRGGDNSPLHF.